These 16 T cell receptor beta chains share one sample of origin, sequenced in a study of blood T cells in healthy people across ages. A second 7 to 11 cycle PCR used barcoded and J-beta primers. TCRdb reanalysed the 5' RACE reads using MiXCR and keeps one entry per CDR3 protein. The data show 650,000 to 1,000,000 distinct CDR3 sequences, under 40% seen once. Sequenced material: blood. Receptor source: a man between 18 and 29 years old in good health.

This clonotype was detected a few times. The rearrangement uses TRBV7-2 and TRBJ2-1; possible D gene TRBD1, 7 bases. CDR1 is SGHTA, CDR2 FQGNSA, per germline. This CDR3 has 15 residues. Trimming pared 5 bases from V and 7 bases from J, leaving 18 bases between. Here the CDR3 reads CASSPGDSLENEQFF. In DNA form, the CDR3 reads TGTGCCAGCAGCCCGGGGGACAGCCTAGAGAATGAGCAGTTCTTC.

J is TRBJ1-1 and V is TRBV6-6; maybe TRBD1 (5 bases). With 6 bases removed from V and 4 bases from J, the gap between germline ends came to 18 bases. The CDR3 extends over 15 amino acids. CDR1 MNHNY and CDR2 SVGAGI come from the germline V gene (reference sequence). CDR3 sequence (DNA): TGTGCCAGCAGCCCACGGGGGGGGGAGGGCACTGAAGCTTTCTTT. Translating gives CASSPRGGEGTEAFF.

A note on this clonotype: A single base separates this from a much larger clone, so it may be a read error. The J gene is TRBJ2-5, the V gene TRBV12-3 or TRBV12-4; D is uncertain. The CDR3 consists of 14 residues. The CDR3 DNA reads TGTGCCAGCAGTCCCACTCGGTACCAAGGGACCCAGTACTTC. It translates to CASSPTRYQGTQYF.

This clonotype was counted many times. The CDR3 nucleotides read TGTGCCAGCAGTCGAAGCTATGGCTACACCTTC. Its translation: CASSRSYGYTF. This sequence joins TRBV25-1 and TRBJ1-2; the D is unclear. Trimming shortened V by 5 bases and J by 4 bases, and 5 bases separated the two germline ends. Germline CDR1 MGHDK, CDR2 SYGVNS. The length of the CDR3 is 11 residues.

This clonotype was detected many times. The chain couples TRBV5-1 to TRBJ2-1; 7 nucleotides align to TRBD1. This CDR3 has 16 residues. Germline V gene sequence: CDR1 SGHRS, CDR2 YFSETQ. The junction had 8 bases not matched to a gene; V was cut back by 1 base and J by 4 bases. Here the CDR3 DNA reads TGCGCCAGCAGCTTGATCTGGGACAGTAATTACAATGAGCAGTTCTTC. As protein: CASSLIWDSNYNEQFF.

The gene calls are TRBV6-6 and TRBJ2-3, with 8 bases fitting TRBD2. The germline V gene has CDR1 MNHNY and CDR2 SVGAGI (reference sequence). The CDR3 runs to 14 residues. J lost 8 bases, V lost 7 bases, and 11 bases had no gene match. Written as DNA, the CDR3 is TGTGCCAGCATTTCTGCACGGACTAGCTCTACGCAGTATTTT. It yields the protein CASISARTSSTQYF.

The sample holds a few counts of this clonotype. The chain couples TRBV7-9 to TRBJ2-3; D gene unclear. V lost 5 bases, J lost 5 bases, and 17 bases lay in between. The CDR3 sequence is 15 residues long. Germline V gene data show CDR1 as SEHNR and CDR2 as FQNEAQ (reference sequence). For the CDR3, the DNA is TGTGCCAGCAGCCCCACTCAACTATCAGGAGATACGCAGTATTTT. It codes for CASSPTQLSGDTQYF.

CDR3 sequence reads: CASSSRQGVATEAFF. As DNA, the CDR3 is TGTGCCAGCAGCTCCAGACAGGGTGTGGCCACTGAAGCTTTCTTT. This chain uses TRBV7-2 with TRBJ1-1, with 7 bases lining up with TRBD1. CDR3 length: 15 amino acids. CDR1 and CDR2 (germline): SGHTA, FQGNSA. Trimming cost V 4 bases and J 4 bases; bases outside gene matches: 9.

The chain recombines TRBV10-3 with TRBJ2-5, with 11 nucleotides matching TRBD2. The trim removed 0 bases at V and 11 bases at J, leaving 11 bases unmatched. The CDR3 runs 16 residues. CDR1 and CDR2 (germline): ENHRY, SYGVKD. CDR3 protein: CAISESLAGGPHEQYF. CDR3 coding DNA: TGTGCCATCAGTGAGTCGCTAGCGGGGGGCCCCCATGAGCAGTACTTC.

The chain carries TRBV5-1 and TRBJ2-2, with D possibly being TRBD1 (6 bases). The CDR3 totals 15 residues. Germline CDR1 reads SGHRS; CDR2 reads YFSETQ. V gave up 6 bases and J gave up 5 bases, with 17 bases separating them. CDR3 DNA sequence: TGCGCCAGCATCCCCTTCCCAGGGGAGACCGGGGAGCTGTTTTTT. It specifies CASIPFPGETGELFF.

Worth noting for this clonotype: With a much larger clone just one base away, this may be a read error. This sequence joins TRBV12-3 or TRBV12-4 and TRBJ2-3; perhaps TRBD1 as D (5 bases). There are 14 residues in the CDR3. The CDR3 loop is CASSRKQVTGTQYF. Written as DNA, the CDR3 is TGTGCCAGCAGCCGTAAACAAGTCACAGGTACGCAGTATTTT.

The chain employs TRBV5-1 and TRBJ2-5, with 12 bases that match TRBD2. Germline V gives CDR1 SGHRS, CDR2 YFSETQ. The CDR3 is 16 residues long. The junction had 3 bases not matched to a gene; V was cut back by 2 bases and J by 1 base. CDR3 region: CASSFRTSGTQETQYF. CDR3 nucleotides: TGCGCCAGCAGCTTTAGGACTAGCGGGACCCAAGAGACCCAGTACTTC.

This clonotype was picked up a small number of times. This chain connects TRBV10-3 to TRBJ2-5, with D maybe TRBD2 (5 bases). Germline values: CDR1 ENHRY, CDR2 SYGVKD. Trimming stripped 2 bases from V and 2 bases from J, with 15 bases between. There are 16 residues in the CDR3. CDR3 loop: CAISEPTLRGQETQYF. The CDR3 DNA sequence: TGTGCCATCAGTGAGCCGACCCTCCGGGGACAAGAGACCCAGTACTTC.

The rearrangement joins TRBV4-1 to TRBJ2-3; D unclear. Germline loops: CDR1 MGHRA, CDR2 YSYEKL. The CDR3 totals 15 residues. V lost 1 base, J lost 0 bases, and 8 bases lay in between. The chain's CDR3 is CASSQVFVSTDTQYF. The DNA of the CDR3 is TGCGCCAGCAGCCAAGTTTTCGTAAGCACAGATACGCAGTATTTT.

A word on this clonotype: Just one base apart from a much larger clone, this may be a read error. The CDR3 loop is CSASGSGEQYF. CDR3 DNA: TGCAGTGCTAGTGGGTCGGGTGAGCAGTACTTC. V usage is TRBV20-1 and J usage is TRBJ2-7; D gene ambiguous. Trimming pared 3 bases from V and 7 bases from J, leaving 10 bases between. The CDR3 spans 11 residues. Looked up from germline, CDR1 is DFQATT and CDR2 is SNEGSKA (reference sequence).

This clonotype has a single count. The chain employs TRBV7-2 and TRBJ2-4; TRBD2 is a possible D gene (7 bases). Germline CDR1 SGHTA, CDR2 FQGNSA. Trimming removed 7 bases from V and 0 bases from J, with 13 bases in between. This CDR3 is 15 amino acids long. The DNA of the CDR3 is TGTGCCAGCAAGGGGGGGATGCTAGCCAAAAACATTCAGTACTTC. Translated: CASKGGMLAKNIQYF.